Below, 26 T cell receptor beta chains from the same sample are listed, as sequenced in a study of T cell responses to AZD1222 COVID-19 vaccine listed by TCRdb under 2021. Libraries came from the immunoSEQ multiplex PCR assay. Here the immuneACCESS table is served through TCRdb, limited to in-frame sequences with V and J called. Missing clones are a known gap in these copies; in checked studies unresolved V genes cover under half, and the rest lacks a known reason. This sample gives more than 95,000 clones in total; more than 70% of them show up just once. The top ten hold over 9.5% of the sample. The intended sense of this specimen's time point label: baseline before first vaccination. The specimen was peripheral blood, collected on day 0 of AZD1222 vaccination. These receptors came from an adult in good health.

This chain uses TRBV6-5 with TRBJ2-7; tentative D call: TRBD1 (7 bases). CDR3 length: 14 amino acids. From germline, CDR1 is MNHEY and CDR2 SVGAGI. Deletions cut 5 bases from V and 10 bases from J, with 21 bases between. The CDR3 DNA sequence: TGTGCCAGCAGTCCGTTGAGACAGGGAGGCTTTCAGTACTTC. Its protein is CASSPLRQGGFQYF.

The chain carries TRBV19 and TRBJ2-1, with D perhaps matching TRBD1 (7 bases). This CDR3 spans 15 amino acids. V dropped 3 bases and J dropped 3 bases, with 12 bases sitting between them. Germline V gene data show CDR1 as LNHDA and CDR2 as SQIVND (reference sequence). The CDR3 loop is CASSMRQGGYNEQFF. CDR3 nucleotides: TGTGCCAGTAGTATGAGACAGGGAGGCTACAATGAGCAGTTCTTC.

On this clone: Other DNA sequences of this sample code for an identical CDR3. The chain carries TRBV5-1 and TRBJ2-7; D possibly corresponds to TRBD2 (6 bases). Germline CDR1 SGHRS, CDR2 YFSETQ. The CDR3 has 14 residues. Trimming took 0 bases from V and 3 from J, leaving 10 bases between them. CDR3: CASSLGRDLYEQYF. The CDR3, as DNA: TGCGCCAGCAGCTTGGGGCGGGACCTCTACGAGCAGTACTTC.

The gene calls are TRBV7-2 and TRBJ2-7; D remains unclear. The CDR3 runs to 15 residues. V dropped 1 base and J dropped 0 bases, with 10 bases sitting between them. The V gene's germline CDR1 is SGHTA and CDR2 FQGNSA. CDR3 sequence: CASSLVPRPSYEQYF. The CDR3 coding sequence is TGTGCCAGCAGCTTAGTCCCTAGGCCCTCCTACGAGCAGTACTTC.

The chain uses TRBV7-8 and TRBJ2-5; D may be TRBD2 (6 bases). V shed 3 bases and J shed 10 bases, with 12 bases lying between them. CDR3 length equals 12 residues. CDR1 is SGHVS and CDR2 is FQNEAQ in the germline V gene. CDR3 in amino acids: CASSFGGGDQYF. CDR3 DNA sequence: TGTGCCAGCAGCTTCGGGGGAGGTGACCAGTACTTC.

The CDR3 region is CASGLGSTPSQETQYF. The CDR3 coding sequence is TGTGCTAGTGGTTTGGGTTCCACACCGAGCCAAGAGACCCAGTACTTC. J is TRBJ2-5 and V is TRBV12-5; no reliable D call. Germline V gene lookup returns CDR1 LGHNT and CDR2 FRNRAP. The ends were cut back, 1 base at V and 1 base at J, with 13 bases in the middle. This CDR3 comprises 16 residues.

CDR3 residues: CASSSGQTYGYTF. The CDR3 DNA is TGTGCCAGCTCCTCGGGACAGACGTATGGCTACACCTTC. The V and J genes are TRBV18 and TRBJ1-2, with 7 nucleotides matching TRBD1. CDR3 size: 13 residues. Germline-derived CDR1 and CDR2 are KGHSH and LQKENI. V gave up 6 bases and J gave up 5 bases; unmatched junction bases: 6.

The V call is TRBV5-1, the J call TRBJ2-1; the D gene is possibly TRBD1 (6 bases). Trimming shortened V by 3 bases and J by 6 bases, and 16 bases separated the two germline ends. CDR3 size: 15 residues. Germline V gene lookup returns CDR1 SGHRS and CDR2 YFSETQ. The CDR3 coding sequence is TGCGCCAGCAGCTCCGGACAGAGTTTTGGCAATGAGCAGTTCTTC. It encodes CASSSGQSFGNEQFF.

The chain is built from TRBV2 and TRBJ2-2; D is possibly TRBD2 (7 bases). CDR1 is SNHLY, CDR2 FYNNEI, per germline. V was shortened by 1 base and J by 4 bases, with 13 bases between the two germline ends. The CDR3 has 16 amino acids. The CDR3 nucleotides are TGTGCCAGCAGTGAAGTTGGGGGCGGGGGCACCGGGGAGCTGTTTTTT. This translates into CASSEVGGGGTGELFF.

The CDR3 DNA follows: TGTGCCAGCAGCCCCGGGCTAGCGGCGAACACCGGGGAGCTGTTTTTT. This translates into CASSPGLAANTGELFF. The chain employs TRBV5-4 and TRBJ2-2; 7 bases match TRBD2. V was pared by 4 bases and J by 0 bases, with 6 bases of the junction left unmatched. In germline, CDR1 is SGHNT, CDR2 YYREEE (reference sequence). This CDR3 is built from 16 residues.

The sample holds one count of this clone. The chain is built from TRBV5-4 and TRBJ2-3, with 7 nucleotides matching TRBD2. V dropped 0 bases and J dropped 1; count of bases not matched to a gene: 2. The CDR3 totals 15 residues. From germline, CDR1 is SGHNT and CDR2 YYREEE (reference sequence). The CDR3 spells CASSLAAGGTDTQYF. The CDR3 DNA follows: TGTGCCAGCAGCTTGGCCGCGGGAGGCACAGATACGCAGTATTTT.

The chain couples TRBV3-1 (or the pseudogene TRBV3-2) to TRBJ2-5; 11 bases fit TRBD2. With V trimmed by 4 bases and J by 3 bases, 4 bases remained unmatched. This CDR3 contains 15 residues. Germline CDR1 reads LGHDT; CDR2 reads YNNKEL (reference sequence). DNA of the CDR3: TGTGCCAGCAGCCTTAGCGGGGGGGCCGAAGAGACCCAGTACTTC. It encodes CASSLSGGAEETQYF.

This chain's CDR3 is CASSVAGSNTGELFF. CDR3 sequence (DNA): TGTGCCAGCAGCGTAGCAGGGTCGAACACCGGGGAGCTGTTTTTT. The chain uses TRBV9 and TRBJ2-2; D perhaps matches TRBD1 (5 bases). Germline CDR1 SGDLS, CDR2 YYNGEE. CDR3 length: 15 residues. The germline V and J ends were trimmed by 0 bases and 0 bases, with 6 bases remaining between them.

The V and J genes are TRBV10-1 and TRBJ2-3, with 11 positions matching TRBD1. The V and J ends lost 4 bases and 2 bases, in that order; junction bases with no gene match: 5. This CDR3 has 16 residues. Looked up from germline, CDR1 is WNHNN and CDR2 is SYGVQD (reference sequence). CDR3 region: CASSAGQGAPTDTQYF. CDR3 nucleotide sequence: TGCGCCAGCAGTGCCGGACAGGGGGCGCCCACAGATACGCAGTATTTT.

CDR3 loop: CASSQAGGNYNEQFF. In DNA form, the CDR3 reads TGTGCCAGCAGCCAAGCGGGGGGAAACTACAATGAGCAGTTCTTC. This chain links TRBV3-1 (or the pseudogene TRBV3-2) with TRBJ2-1; 7 nucleotides line up with TRBD2. Trimming removed 1 base from V and 3 bases from J; junction bases left unmatched: 3. The CDR3 loop spans 15 amino acids. CDR1 is LGHDT and CDR2 is YNNKEL in the germline V gene (reference sequence).

As to this clone: The DNA is left out, because the CDR3 cannot be placed on it with certainty; the CDR3 is given as TCRdb lists it. This chain joins TRBV27 and TRBJ2-7; the table's D call of TRBD1 was not tested on the DNA. With termini counted, the CDR3 has 15 amino acids. Germline V CDR1 and CDR2: MNHEY, SMNVEV (reference sequence). CDR3 in amino acids: CASSTSGQASYEQYF.

The genes are TRBV4-1 and TRBJ2-7; no firm D call. CDR1 and CDR2 (germline): MGHRA, YSYEKL. V lost 0 bases and J 4 bases, leaving 16 bases between the germline ends. CDR3 size: 16 residues. The chain's CDR3 is CASSQDLNLGGYEQYF. The CDR3 DNA reads as TGCGCCAGCAGCCAAGATCTGAATCTGGGCGGTTACGAGCAGTACTTC.

The chain is built from TRBV4-1 and TRBJ2-1, with TRBD2 matching over 7 bases. Trimming removed 4 bases from V and 9 bases from J; junction bases left unmatched: 12. This CDR3 is 15 amino acids long. Germline-derived CDR1 and CDR2 are MGHRA and YSYEKL. CDR3 residues: CASSLREGPPFEQFF. CDR3 bases: TGCGCCAGCAGCCTCAGGGAGGGACCACCATTTGAGCAGTTCTTC.

V and J are TRBV7-3 and TRBJ2-2; D possibly uses TRBD1 or TRBD2 (5 bases each). Germline CDR1 reads SGHTA; CDR2 reads FQGTGA. Trimming stripped 4 bases from V and 0 bases from J, with 12 bases between. The CDR3 is 16 amino acids. CDR3 protein: CASSSSGTANTGELFF. CDR3 nucleotides: TGTGCCAGCAGCTCCTCCGGGACGGCGAACACCGGGGAGCTGTTTTTT.

This clone appeared once. V is TRBV6-5 and J is TRBJ2-2, with D possibly TRBD2 on 7 matching bases. Germline V CDR1 and CDR2: MNHEY, SVGAGI. The V gene lost 6 bases and the J gene lost 4 bases, with 15 bases spanning the gap. The CDR3 spans 15 residues. The CDR3 coding sequence is TGTGCCAGCAGGGGCGGGGGCCTAACCACCGGGGAGCTGTTTTTT. This sequence encodes CASRGGGLTTGELFF.

The chain is built from TRBV10-3 and TRBJ1-5, with D possibly TRBD1 on 5 matching bases. Trimming removed 0 bases from V and 8 bases from J, with 11 bases in between. Germline V gene sequence: CDR1 ENHRY, CDR2 SYGVKD. The CDR3 extends over 14 amino acids. CDR3 nucleotide sequence: TGTGCCATCAGTGAGTCAGTAGGGGCGAAGCCCCAGCATTTT. It codes for CAISESVGAKPQHF.

The genes are TRBV6-5 and TRBJ2-7; TRBD2 matches at 7 bases. There are 15 residues in the CDR3. Germline CDR1 and CDR2: MNHEY and SVGAGI. The V gene end was trimmed by 10 bases and the J gene end by 3 bases; junction bases not matched to a gene: 15. CDR3: CATREARPARYEQYF. CDR3 DNA: TGTGCCACCCGGGAGGCGCGTCCGGCCCGCTACGAGCAGTACTTC.

J is TRBJ2-5 and V is TRBV5-6; no reliable D call. In germline, CDR1 is SGHDT, CDR2 YYEEEE. This CDR3 comprises 13 residues. Trimming cost V 3 bases and J 5 bases, with 11 bases left between them. In nucleotides, the CDR3 is TGTGCCAGCAGCTCCCGTATGGCGGAGACCCAGTACTTC. Its translation: CASSSRMAETQYF.

The V and J genes are TRBV7-2 and TRBJ1-2; no reliable D call. The CDR3 is 13 amino acids. Germline V gene sequence: CDR1 SGHTA, CDR2 FQGNSA. Trimming took off 8 bases at V and 5 bases at J, with 15 bases between the two ends. DNA of the CDR3: TGTGCCAGCGCCTCCACAGCCACTTATGGCTACACCTTC. This codes for CASASTATYGYTF.

This clone was counted only a few times. The V and J genes are TRBV7-9 and TRBJ1-6, with 7 nucleotides matching TRBD1. This CDR3 contains 15 residues. Germline CDR1 SEHNR, CDR2 FQNEAQ (reference sequence). The ends lost 5 bases at V and 8 bases at J; junction bases unmatched: 9. The CDR3 spells CASSPGQEVDSPLHF. CDR3 DNA: TGTGCCAGCAGCCCCGGACAGGAGGTTGATTCACCCCTCCACTTT.

The genes are TRBV21-1 and TRBJ1-2. TRBV21-1 represents a pseudogene. This CDR3 comprises 21 residues. CDR3 region: CASSKGVGGATGSPMRDGYTF. CDR3 nucleotides: TGTGCCAGCAGCAAAGGAGTGGGGGGGGCGACAGGCTCACCTATGAGGGATGGCTACACCTTC.